This entry lists 28 T cell receptor beta chains sequenced from one sample in a study of T-cell memory formation after mild COVID-19. TCRdb reanalysed the 5' RACE reads using MiXCR and keeps one entry per CDR3 protein. The sample lists over 350,000 distinct CDR3 sequences, 24% occurring once. The specimen sequenced was PBMCs or a T cell subset sorted from them (not recorded which). Receptors originate from an adult woman who had mild COVID-19 (a few samples of this study predate the infection). Cell type and time point are not known.

This clonotype was observed a handful of times. The chain is built from TRBV6-1 and TRBJ2-7, with TRBD1 matching over 10 bases. Germline assignment: CDR1 MNHNS and CDR2 SASEGT. With V trimmed by 2 bases and J by 7 bases, 5 bases remained unmatched. CDR3 length: 14 amino acids. As DNA, the CDR3 is TGTGCCAGCAGTGAAACGGGACAGGGGCAAGAGCAGTACTTC. Translating it yields CASSETGQGQEQYF.

The table lists this clonotype with a few counts. This chain links TRBV6-2 or TRBV6-3 with TRBJ1-2, with D possibly matching TRBD1 (5 bases). The CDR3 is made up of 13 amino acids. The germline gives CDR1 MNHEY, CDR2 SVGEGT. The V end was cut by 5 bases, the J end by 4 bases, with 11 bases between. The CDR3 nucleotides are TGTGCCAGCAGTCGCCAGGGACTCTATGGCTACACCTTC. Residues: CASSRQGLYGYTF.

V is TRBV13 and J is TRBJ2-3; 9 bases align to TRBD1. This CDR3 has 15 residues. CDR1 is PRHDT and CDR2 is FYEKMQ in the germline V gene (reference sequence). V shed 1 base and J 4 bases; nucleotides not matched to a gene: 3. The CDR3 is CASSLVGTGPDTQYF. The CDR3 nucleotides are TGTGCCAGCAGCTTAGTGGGGACAGGGCCAGATACGCAGTATTTT.

This clonotype was seen a handful of times. This chain links TRBV12-3 or TRBV12-4 with TRBJ2-3; 7 bases fit TRBD1. The CDR3 totals 16 residues. V gave up 8 bases and J gave up 0 bases; unmatched junction bases: 11. The CDR3 protein is CASGDRESDSTDTQYF. The CDR3, as DNA: TGTGCCAGCGGGGACAGAGAGTCAGATAGCACAGATACGCAGTATTTT.

This clonotype was counted a few times. The chain employs TRBV30 and TRBJ2-7; a possible D gene is TRBD1 (5 bases). Germline V gives CDR1 GTSNPN, CDR2 SVGIG (reference sequence). This CDR3 spans 15 amino acids. Trimming pared 2 bases from V and 5 bases from J, leaving 19 bases between. CDR3 DNA sequence: TGTGCCTGGAGTAGGGGCAGGGTGGTAGTAGACGAGCAGTACTTC. Translating gives CAWSRGRVVVDEQYF.

This clonotype has only a few counts. The chain has TRBV12-3 or TRBV12-4 and TRBJ2-1; the match to TRBD2 covers 10 bases. The J segment lost 5 bases and the V segment lost 6 bases, leaving 7 bases of the junction unmatched. This CDR3 region has 15 residues. The CDR3, as DNA: TGTGCCAGCAGCCCCCCTAGCGGGGGAAACAATGAGCAGTTCTTC. Translation gives CASSPPSGGNNEQFF.

This clonotype occurred a few times. No DNA is shown, since the ends of the CDR3 on it are uncertain; the CDR3 is the one TCRdb lists. This rearrangement joins TRBV24-1 to TRBJ2-1; the table's D call of TRBD2 was not tested on the DNA. Germline V gene data show CDR1 as KGHDR and CDR2 as SFDVKD. Both ends counted, the CDR3 spans 16 residues. This CDR3 reads CATVGPGPLSYNEQFF.

Note on this clonotype: At one boundary the junction diverges from the germline segment, which might be a read error. The chain is built from TRBV7-7 and TRBJ2-3; maybe TRBD2 (6 bases). Germline assignment: CDR1 SSHAT and CDR2 FNYEAQ (reference sequence). The CDR3 runs 15 residues. The DNA of the CDR3 is TGTGCTAGCAGCTTGGACGGGGGTAAAACAGATACGCAGTATTTT. Protein product: CASSLDGGKTDTQYF.

The V gene is TRBV9, the J gene TRBJ1-2; perhaps TRBD1 as D (5 bases). In germline, CDR1 is SGDLS, CDR2 YYNGEE. V was pared by 0 bases and J by 8 bases, with 14 bases between. CDR3 size: 14 residues. The CDR3 protein is CASSVETVLRGYTF. As DNA, the CDR3 is TGTGCCAGCAGCGTAGAGACAGTCCTTCGGGGCTACACCTTC.

V and J are TRBV7-8 and TRBJ2-3; TRBD1 matches at 7 bases. The V segment lost 2 bases and the J segment 7 bases; nucleotides outside the gene matches: 9. The CDR3 length is 15 residues. Germline values: CDR1 SGHVS, CDR2 FQNEAQ. The CDR3 sequence is CASSLSHRGPNTQYF. CDR3 bases: TGTGCCAGCAGCTTATCCCACAGGGGACCAAATACGCAGTATTTT.

CDR3 region: CSARDEGRDYEQYF. The CDR3 DNA sequence: TGCAGTGCTAGAGATGAGGGCAGGGACTACGAGCAGTACTTC. This sequence joins TRBV20-1 and TRBJ2-7; tentatively, D is TRBD1 or TRBD2 (5 bases each). V shed 0 bases and J shed 3 bases, with 12 bases lying between them. The germline gives CDR1 DFQATT, CDR2 SNEGSKA (reference sequence). CDR3 length equals 14 residues.

This sequence joins TRBV15 and TRBJ2-1; 11 bases match TRBD2. Germline V gene data show CDR1 as LNHNV and CDR2 as YYDKDF (reference sequence). With 8 bases clipped from V and 12 bases from J, the junction kept 12 bases outside the gene matches. This CDR3 is 14 amino acids long. In DNA, the CDR3 is TGTGCCACCTGGACTAGCGGGCCTATCGGTGGGCAGTTCTTC. This codes for CATWTSGPIGGQFF.

This clonotype appeared a few times. This chain links TRBV20-1 with TRBJ2-2; 10 bases match TRBD1. J was trimmed by 6 bases and V by 6 bases; bases with no gene match: 10. Per germline, CDR1 DFQATT and CDR2 SNEGSKA (reference sequence). CDR3 length: 15 amino acids. The CDR3 DNA is TGCAGTGCGCTCTACCTTGGGACAGGGGCCGGGGAGCTGTTTTTT. This translates into CSALYLGTGAGELFF.

In its sample, this clonotype was seen many times. CDR3 sequence reads: CASSALDRDTYEQYF. The CDR3 DNA follows: TGTGCCAGCAGCGCACTCGACAGGGACACCTACGAGCAGTACTTC. The rearrangement links TRBV7-9 to TRBJ2-7; 7 bases are a match to TRBD1. The V segment lost 5 bases and the J segment 2 bases; nucleotides outside the gene matches: 9. This CDR3 region has 15 residues. Germline assignment: CDR1 SEHNR and CDR2 FQNEAQ (reference sequence).

This clonotype came up a few times. The gene calls are TRBV7-8 and TRBJ2-3, with TRBD1 as a possible D gene (5 bases). CDR3 length: 19 amino acids. Looked up from germline, CDR1 is SGHVS and CDR2 is FQNEAQ. V shed 2 bases and J shed 0 bases, with 21 bases lying between them. The CDR3 bases are TGTGCCAGCAGCTTAAAAAGTATCCTGGACATCTCTAGCACAGATACGCAGTATTTT. As protein: CASSLKSILDISSTDTQYF. Looking up the rest from reference TRBV7-8 and TRBJ2-3 gives the full variable domain: GAGVSQSPRYKVAKRGQDVALRCDPISGHVSLFWYQQALGQGPEFLTYFQNEAQLDKSGLPSDRFFAERPEGSVSTLKIQRTQQEDSAVYLCASSLKSILDISSTDTQYFGPGTRLTVL.

This clonotype was counted many times. This chain connects TRBV14 to TRBJ2-3; D is uncertain. Trimming stripped 0 bases from V and 2 bases from J, with 18 bases between. The germline V gene encodes CDR1 SGHDN and CDR2 FVKESK. The CDR3 totals 18 residues. The CDR3 is CASSQEGDWKGLTDTQYF. For the CDR3, the DNA is TGTGCCAGCAGCCAAGAAGGCGACTGGAAGGGCCTCACAGATACGCAGTATTTT.

The gene calls are TRBV5-1 and TRBJ2-7; weak D call: TRBD2 (6 bases). This CDR3 has 14 residues. Trimming removed 5 bases at V and 7 bases at J, with 19 bases between. Looked up from germline, CDR1 is SGHRS and CDR2 is YFSETQ. The CDR3: CASSSAGTLGEQYF. DNA of the CDR3: TGCGCCAGCAGTTCTGCGGGGACTTTGGGAGAGCAGTACTTC.

This rearrangement joins TRBV15 to TRBJ2-3; D is perhaps TRBD2 (5 bases). CDR3 length: 15 amino acids. Germline lookup yields CDR1 LNHNV and CDR2 YYDKDF (reference sequence). V shed 5 bases and J shed 0 bases, with 12 bases lying between them. The CDR3 bases are TGTGCCACCAGCGGGAGTTTCGGTAGCACAGATACGCAGTATTTT. Translation gives CATSGSFGSTDTQYF.

The V call is TRBV2, the J call TRBJ2-3; 11 bases line up with TRBD1. This CDR3 has 15 residues. The ends lost 4 bases at V and 6 bases at J; junction bases unmatched: 6. Germline CDR1 and CDR2: SNHLY and FYNNEI. CDR3 protein: CASSARTGGRDTQYF. The CDR3 bases are TGTGCCAGCAGTGCCCGGACAGGGGGCAGGGATACGCAGTATTTT.

This clonotype was recorded only once. J is TRBJ2-5 and V is TRBV19; D remains unclear. The CDR3 is 15 amino acids. Germline V gene data show CDR1 as LNHDA and CDR2 as SQIVND (reference sequence). V was clipped by 3 bases and J by 5 bases, with 16 bases between them. The CDR3 sequence is CASSILPTTGETQYF. The CDR3 DNA follows: TGTGCCAGTAGTATTCTACCGACCACCGGGGAGACCCAGTACTTC.

This clonotype was seen only a few times. The CDR3 bases are TGTGCCAGCAGCCCCGAGCAAGCAGGGCCAGATACGCAGTATTTT. Its translation: CASSPEQAGPDTQYF. The J gene is TRBJ2-3, the V gene TRBV5-4; D is possibly TRBD1 (5 bases). The germline CDR1 and CDR2 sequences are SGHNT and YYREEE (reference sequence). V lost 4 bases and J lost 4, with 16 bases in between. This CDR3 is 15 amino acids long.

Notes on this clonotype: Sequence at one end of the junction differs from germline and may be a read error. This sequence joins TRBV7-9 and TRBJ2-3; the D call may be TRBD1 or TRBD2 (5 bases each). CDR1 and CDR2 from the germline V gene are SEHNR and FQNEAQ (reference sequence). The CDR3 is 14 residues long. CDR3 sequence: CASSKTLATGTQYF. The CDR3 DNA follows: TGTGCCAGCAGCAAAACCCTAGCCACAGGTACGCAGTATTTT.

This chain uses TRBV20-1 with TRBJ2-7; TRBD1 matches at 7 bases. After removal of 7 bases from V and 1 base from J, the junction contained 10 bases not matched to a gene. Germline lookup yields CDR1 DFQATT and CDR2 SNEGSKA (reference sequence). CDR3 length equals 14 residues. CDR3 sequence reads: CSVPSDRLSYEQYF. CDR3 DNA sequence: TGCAGTGTACCCTCGGACAGGTTATCCTACGAGCAGTACTTC.

This rearrangement joins TRBV24-1 to TRBJ2-5; the D gene is possibly TRBD2 (5 bases). The germline V gene has CDR1 KGHDR and CDR2 SFDVKD. The CDR3 extends over 18 amino acids. V dropped 0 bases and J dropped 1 base, with 17 bases sitting between them. In DNA, the CDR3 is TGTGCCACCAGTGATTTGGGCCCTGGGAGTACCATCCAAGAGACCCAGTACTTC. Translating gives CATSDLGPGSTIQETQYF.

This clonotype appeared a few times. The chain employs TRBV7-2 and TRBJ2-3, with 9 bases that match TRBD1. Looked up from germline, CDR1 is SGHTA and CDR2 is FQGNSA. The CDR3 has 14 amino acids. V gave up 8 bases and J gave up 0 bases; unmatched junction bases: 3. The CDR3, as DNA: TGTGCCAGCGACAGGGGGGCGAGCACAGATACGCAGTATTTT. It yields the protein CASDRGASTDTQYF.

The chain joins TRBV30 to TRBJ2-1; 14 bases are a match to TRBD2. V gave up 2 bases and J gave up 9 bases; unmatched junction bases: 6. This CDR3 is built from 15 residues. The germline CDR1 and CDR2 sequences are GTSNPN and SVGIG (reference sequence). For the CDR3, the DNA is TGTGCCTGGAGTCCGGGACTAGCGGGAGTGGGTGAGCAGTTCTTC. Amino acid sequence: CAWSPGLAGVGEQFF.

This sequence joins TRBV7-9 and TRBJ1-2, with 8 bases matching TRBD1. Trimming cost V 3 bases and J 3 bases; bases outside gene matches: 3. Looked up from germline, CDR1 is SEHNR and CDR2 is FQNEAQ (reference sequence). The CDR3 consists of 14 residues. The CDR3 region has the DNA TGTGCCAGCAGCTTGATACAGGGGGACTATGGCTACACCTTC. Its translation: CASSLIQGDYGYTF.

This clonotype was found a few times. The chain employs TRBV9 and TRBJ1-2; D remains unclear. CDR3 length: 16 residues. Germline CDR1 reads SGDLS; CDR2 reads YYNGEE. V lost 3 bases and J lost 6, with 21 bases in between. CDR3 region: CASSARPSSGVDGYTF. In DNA form, the CDR3 reads TGTGCCAGCAGCGCGCGCCCTTCCTCCGGGGTCGATGGCTACACCTTC.